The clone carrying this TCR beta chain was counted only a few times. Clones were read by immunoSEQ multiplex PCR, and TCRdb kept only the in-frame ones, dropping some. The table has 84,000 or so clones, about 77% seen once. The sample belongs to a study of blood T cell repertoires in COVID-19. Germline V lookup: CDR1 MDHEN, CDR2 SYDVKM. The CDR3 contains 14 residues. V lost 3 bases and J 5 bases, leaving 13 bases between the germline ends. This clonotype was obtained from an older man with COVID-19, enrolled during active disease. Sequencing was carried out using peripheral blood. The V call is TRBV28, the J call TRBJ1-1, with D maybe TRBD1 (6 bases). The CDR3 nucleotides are TGTGCCAGCAGTTTCCCAGGGGTGGGAACTGAAGCTTTCTTT. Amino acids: CASSFPGVGTEAFF. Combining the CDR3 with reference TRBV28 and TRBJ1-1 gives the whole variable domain DVKVTQSSRYLVKRTGEKVFLECVQDMDHENMFWYRQDPGLGLRLIYFSYDVKMKEKGDIPEGYSVSREKKERFSLILESASTNQTSMYLCASSFPGVGTEAFFGQGTRLTVV.